These 9 T cell receptor beta chains were all obtained from the same sample, sequenced in a study of T cells in Graves' hyperthyroidism and ophthalmopathy (dated 2019 in TCRdb). Library preparation employed multiplex PCR. These reads were obtained on an Illumina HiSeq 2000. The TCR beta CDR3 regions were amplified from RNA transcripts. The TCR CDR3 was subjected to a first round of RT-PCR using the HTBI primer set and the Qiagen OneStep RT-PCR kit. TCRdb trimmed the raw reads at Q25, called clones with MiXCR and kept productive beta chains. Merged by CDR3 protein, the rows form single entries marked with the most common genes and DNA. Within this sample are approximately 610,000 distinct CDR3 sequences, with about 15% of them counted one time only. Around 4% of the sample is held by the ten biggest clonotypes. The sample taken for sequencing was blood. These receptors were taken from a woman aged 40 to 50 with Graves' ophthalmopathy.

The J gene is TRBJ2-7, the V gene TRBV27, with 7 bases identical to TRBD1. V was clipped by 7 bases and J by 7 bases; unmatched bases: 16. The germline V gene has CDR1 MNHEY and CDR2 SMNVEV (reference sequence). CDR3 size: 15 residues. The CDR3 DNA reads as TGTGCCAGCATGTCGACAGGGAAAGGGGCGGGTGAGCAGTACTTC. This sequence encodes CASMSTGKGAGEQYF.

This clonotype was picked up many times. J is TRBJ2-5 and V is TRBV29-1, with D tentatively TRBD1 (5 bases). The CDR3 extends over 11 amino acids. Germline-derived CDR1 and CDR2 are SQVTM and ANQGSEA. The V gene lost 7 bases and the J gene lost 5 bases, with 11 bases spanning the gap. CDR3 residues: CSAGPRETQYF. CDR3 nucleotide sequence: TGCAGCGCAGGGCCAAGGGAGACCCAGTACTTC.

The genes are TRBV28 and TRBJ2-7; 11 positions agree with TRBD2. Germline-derived CDR1 and CDR2 are MDHEN and SYDVKM. After removal of 5 bases from V and 5 bases from J, the junction contained 5 bases not matched to a gene. CDR3 length: 14 residues. The CDR3 spells CASSPLAGGHEQYF. CDR3 DNA: TGTGCCAGCAGTCCTCTAGCGGGAGGACACGAGCAGTACTTC.

This clonotype was observed at least ten times. V is TRBV6-5 and J is TRBJ1-5, with TRBD1 as a possible D gene (5 bases). CDR3 length: 13 residues. V lost 4 bases and J 12 bases, leaving 16 bases between the germline ends. Germline V gene data show CDR1 as MNHEY and CDR2 as SVGAGI. In DNA form, the CDR3 reads TGTGCCAGCAGTTCCGATGGGGGTAGCGTCCAGCATTTT. Translated: CASSSDGGSVQHF.

The sample holds many counts of this clonotype. The V and J genes are TRBV27 and TRBJ1-2; 7 positions match TRBD1. The germline gives CDR1 MNHEY, CDR2 SMNVEV (reference sequence). V was clipped by 5 bases and J by 4 bases; unmatched bases: 10. This CDR3 region has 15 residues. The CDR3 region is CASSTLTGSAYGYTF. The CDR3, as DNA: TGTGCCAGCAGTACCTTGACAGGGTCTGCCTATGGCTACACCTTC.

In its sample, this clonotype was seen many times. The rearrangement links TRBV4-1 to TRBJ1-2; TRBD1 matches 10 bases. From germline, CDR1 is MGHRA and CDR2 YSYEKL. V shed 0 bases, J shed 6 bases, and the junction held 13 bases outside the gene matches. The CDR3 totals 18 residues. CDR3: CASSQDRQTGGEWDGYTF. CDR3 sequence (DNA): TGCGCCAGCAGCCAAGATCGCCAGACAGGGGGCGAGTGGGATGGCTACACCTTC.

This clonotype was observed many times. The V and J genes are TRBV6-1 and TRBJ1-2; D not certain. V was shortened by 7 bases and J by 6 bases, with 12 bases between the two germline ends. This CDR3 is built from 12 residues. Germline lookup yields CDR1 MNHNS and CDR2 SASEGT. The CDR3 sequence is CASTLLKNGYTF. The DNA of the CDR3 is TGTGCCAGCACCCTCCTCAAAAATGGCTACACCTTC.

This clonotype was counted many times. This rearrangement joins TRBV28 to TRBJ1-3; weak D call: TRBD1 (5 bases). The germline CDR1 and CDR2 sequences are MDHEN and SYDVKM. CDR3 length: 15 residues. V was cut by 6 bases and J by 0 bases, with 12 bases left in between. CDR3 nucleotide sequence: TGTGCCAGCAGACAGGCGAGGGCCTCTGGAAACACCATATATTTT. Translated, it gives CASRQARASGNTIYF.

This clonotype has at least ten counts. The chain carries TRBV14 and TRBJ2-7; D gene uncertain. The ends were cut back, 4 bases at V and 3 bases at J, with 7 bases in the middle. The germline CDR1 and CDR2 sequences are SGHDN and FVKESK. The CDR3 covers 12 residues. CDR3 sequence: CASSREFYEQYF. The DNA of the CDR3 is TGTGCCAGCAGCCGAGAGTTCTACGAGCAGTACTTC.